This T cell receptor beta chain was observed in a study of regulatory dendritic cells for organ transplantation. Study results and caveats: Naive T cells showed high diversity, memory cells less, memory CD8+ least.

The table came from immunoSEQ multiplex PCR; TCRdb's copy has only in-frame clones and leaves some out. The sample records 15,000 to 20,000 clones, approximately 80% being singletons. Allogeneic regulatory or mature dendritic cells were co-cultured for roughly five days with CFSE-labeled sorted T cells at 1:10. With respect to this clone: Its antigen is unknown.

What was sequenced was memory CD4+ T cells from blood cultured with regulatory dendritic cells. Subset reported: CD45RO+ memory T cells. This clonotype was sampled from a human donor in good health.

CDR3 amino acids: CASSSLEGSGGLQETQYF. CDR3 coding DNA: TGTGCCAGCAGCTCCCTTGAGGGGTCAGGGGGCCTCCAAGAGACCCAGTACTTC. This sequence joins TRBV9 and TRBJ2-5, with 8 bases that match TRBD1. Germline V gene sequence: CDR1 SGDLS, CDR2 YYNGEE. The CDR3 contains 18 residues. J was trimmed by 1 base and V by 4 bases; bases with no gene match: 15.